The rows below give T cell receptor beta chains drawn from one sample of a study of technical replicates of blood from a handful of donors. Assay: immunoSEQ multiplex PCR; the TCRdb copy retains only in-frame clones and omits some. The sample shows over 85,000 clones, roughly 95% of them seen only once. The specimen sequenced was T cells isolated from PBMCs. Receptors originate from a human donor in good health. The CDR3 runs from the conserved cysteine through the conserved F or W. Fields, in order: V gene, D gene, J gene, CDR3 protein. A D gene is named only where the DNA matches it firmly.

TRBV15	-	TRBJ1-1	CATSRDGAGVEAFF
TRBV10-3	-	TRBJ1-2	CAISESGGPVYGYTF
TRBV19	TRBD1	TRBJ1-2	CASTSGGLSDYGYTF
TRBV7-8	TRBD2	TRBJ2-3	CASSASMTSGPGDTQYF
TRBV2	TRBD1	TRBJ2-3	CASSETGGTDTQYF
TRBV4-1	TRBD2	TRBJ2-1	CASSQDRTSGHNEQFF
TRBV2	-	TRBJ2-1	CASSEYYGEYNEQFF
TRBV7-2	-	TRBJ1-4	CASSLGRINEKLFF
TRBV19	TRBD1	TRBJ1-1	CASNEDRAANTEAFF
TRBV4-3	TRBD1	TRBJ2-7	CASSQGDRSHYEQYF
TRBV6-1	-	TRBJ1-3	CASSELPAVLSGNTIYF
TRBV5-5	-	TRBJ1-1	CASSPGTVNTEAFF
TRBV5-6	-	TRBJ2-5	CASSGQNIQGEQETQYF
TRBV13	-	TRBJ1-5	CASSLGGAGNQPQHF
TRBV2	TRBD2	TRBJ2-7	CASTVGLAIEQYF
TRBV6-1	TRBD2	TRBJ2-3	CASSRGGVDTQYF
TRBV5-1	-	TRBJ1-1	CASMGAGQNTEAFF
TRBV9	TRBD2	TRBJ2-7	CASSVGLAGDYEQYF
TRBV28	-	TRBJ2-7	CASSLGMGSEQYF
TRBV27	TRBD1	TRBJ2-5	CASSLGTGVQETQYF
TRBV28	-	TRBJ1-4	CASREGITNEKLFF
TRBV7-3	-	TRBJ2-5	CASSLNDRQETQYF